The clone carrying this TCR beta chain appeared many times. Its antigen is as yet unknown. The source of the sample is a study of early T cells in non-severe SARS-CoV-2 infection. Whole-study context: Sequencing used unsorted whole-blood bulk RNA, so chains lack pairing.

TCRdb independently ran MiXCR on the 5' RACE reads; one entry per CDR3 protein. The table has approximately 81,000 distinct CDR3 sequences, about an eighth seen once. The CDR3 sequence is 15 residues long. Germline V CDR1 and CDR2: SGHAT, FQNNGV. The ends lost 3 bases at V and 1 base at J; junction bases unmatched: 4. Findings and limits, study-wide: Private and CD4 specificities were missed by VDJdb matching, skewed to anti-spike CD8.

The TCR sequence derives from an adult who was a healthcare worker with PCR-confirmed SARS-CoV-2 infection or an uninfected control (not recorded which). This chain uses TRBV11-2 with TRBJ2-3; 7 bases are shared with TRBD2. What was sequenced was whole blood. The CDR3 sequence: CASSFNLAGTDTQYF. The CDR3 DNA reads as TGTGCCAGCAGCTTCAACCTAGCGGGCACAGATACGCAGTATTTT.